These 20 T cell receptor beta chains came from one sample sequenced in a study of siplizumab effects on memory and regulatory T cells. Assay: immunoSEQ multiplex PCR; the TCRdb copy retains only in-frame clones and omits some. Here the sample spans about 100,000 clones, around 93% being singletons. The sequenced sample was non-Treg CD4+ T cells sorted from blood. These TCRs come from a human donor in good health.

The CDR3 protein is CASSLSGQGEQPQHF. In DNA, the CDR3 is TGCGCCAGCAGCTTGAGCGGACAGGGTGAACAGCCCCAGCATTTT. The chain has TRBV5-1 and TRBJ1-5, with 8 nucleotides matching TRBD1. The CDR3 runs 15 residues. CDR1 is SGHRS, CDR2 YFSETQ, per germline. V trimming: 1 base; J trimming: 7 bases; junction bases outside the gene matches: 7.

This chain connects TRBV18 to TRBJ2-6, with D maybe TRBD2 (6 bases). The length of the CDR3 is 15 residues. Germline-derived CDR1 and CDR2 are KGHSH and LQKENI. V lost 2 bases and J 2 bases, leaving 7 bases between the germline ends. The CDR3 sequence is CASSPGGAGANVLTF. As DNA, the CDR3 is TGTGCCAGCTCACCAGGAGGGGCTGGGGCCAACGTCCTGACTTTC.

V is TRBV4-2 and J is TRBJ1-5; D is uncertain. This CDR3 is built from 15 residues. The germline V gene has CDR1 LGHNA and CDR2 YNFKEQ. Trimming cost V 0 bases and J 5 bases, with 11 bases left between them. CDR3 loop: CASSQDTGSHQPQHF. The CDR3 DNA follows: TGTGCCAGCAGCCAAGACACGGGGAGCCATCAGCCCCAGCATTTT.

CDR3 amino acids: CATTTSGRGSDTQYF. The CDR3 bases are TGTGCCACTACGACTAGCGGGAGGGGATCAGATACGCAGTATTTT. The rearrangement joins TRBV6-1 to TRBJ2-3, with TRBD2 matching over 14 bases. Germline V gene sequence: CDR1 MNHNS, CDR2 SASEGT. CDR3 size: 15 residues. The J segment lost 4 bases and the V segment lost 10 bases, leaving 7 bases of the junction unmatched.

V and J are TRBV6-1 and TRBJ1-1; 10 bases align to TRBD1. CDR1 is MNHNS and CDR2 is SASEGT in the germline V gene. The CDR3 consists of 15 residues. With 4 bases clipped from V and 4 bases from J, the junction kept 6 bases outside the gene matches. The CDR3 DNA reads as TGTGCCAGCAGTGCCGGGGGACAGGGGACCACTGAAGCTTTCTTT. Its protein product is CASSAGGQGTTEAFF.

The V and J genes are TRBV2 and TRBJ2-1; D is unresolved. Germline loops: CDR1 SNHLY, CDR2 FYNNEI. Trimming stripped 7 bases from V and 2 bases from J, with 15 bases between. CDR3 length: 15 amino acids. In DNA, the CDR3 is TGTGCCAGCATGTCACGGCGGTCGACCTACAATGAGCAGTTCTTC. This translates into CASMSRRSTYNEQFF.

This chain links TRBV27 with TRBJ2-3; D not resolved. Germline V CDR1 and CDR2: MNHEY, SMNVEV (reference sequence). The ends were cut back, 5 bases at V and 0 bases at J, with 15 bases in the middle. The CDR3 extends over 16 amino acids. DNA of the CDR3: TGTGCCAGCAGTATCCGTGTACTGGGTAGCACAGATACGCAGTATTTT. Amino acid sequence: CASSIRVLGSTDTQYF.

The CDR3 DNA follows: TGCGCCAGCAGCTTGACTAGCGGGAGGGCCCCCAGGAAGGATGAGCAGTTCTTC. Encoded protein: CASSLTSGRAPRKDEQFF. The J gene is TRBJ2-1, the V gene TRBV5-1; 13 bases align to TRBD2. This CDR3 is 18 amino acids long. Germline V gene sequence: CDR1 SGHRS, CDR2 YFSETQ. V lost 1 base, J lost 8 bases, and 12 bases stayed unmatched. The full variable domain, rest sourced from reference TRBV5-1 and TRBJ2-1, is KAGVTQTPRYLIKTRGQQVTLSCSPISGHRSVSWYQQTPGQGLQFLFEYFSETQRNKGNFPGRFSGRQFSNSRSEMNVSTLELGDSALYLCASSLTSGRAPRKDEQFFGPGTRLTVL.

CDR3 region: CASSPPGQNNEQFF. The CDR3 DNA reads as TGTGCCAGCAGCCCCCCGGGACAGAACAATGAGCAGTTCTTC. V gene TRBV7-3 combines with J gene TRBJ2-1; 7 nucleotides line up with TRBD1. The CDR3 covers 14 residues. Germline V gene data show CDR1 as SGHTA and CDR2 as FQGTGA. The V gene end was trimmed by 5 bases and the J gene end by 5 bases; junction bases not matched to a gene: 6.

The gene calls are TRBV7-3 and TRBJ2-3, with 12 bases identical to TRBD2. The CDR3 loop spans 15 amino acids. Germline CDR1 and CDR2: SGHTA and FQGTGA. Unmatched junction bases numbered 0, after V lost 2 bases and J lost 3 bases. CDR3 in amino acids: CASSLGLAGTDTQYF. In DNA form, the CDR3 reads TGTGCCAGCAGCTTAGGACTAGCGGGAACAGATACGCAGTATTTT.

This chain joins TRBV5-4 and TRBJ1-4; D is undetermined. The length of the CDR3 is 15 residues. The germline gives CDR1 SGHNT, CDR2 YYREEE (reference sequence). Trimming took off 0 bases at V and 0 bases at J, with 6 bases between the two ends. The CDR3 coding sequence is TGTGCCAGCAGCTTGGACCGTTCAACTAATGAAAAACTGTTTTTT. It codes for CASSLDRSTNEKLFF.

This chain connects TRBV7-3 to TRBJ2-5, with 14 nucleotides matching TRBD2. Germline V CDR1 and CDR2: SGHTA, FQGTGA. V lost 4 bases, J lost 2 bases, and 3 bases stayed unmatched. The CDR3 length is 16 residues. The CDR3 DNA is TGTGCCAGCAGCTCTGGGACTAGCGGGGGTCAAGAGACCCAGTACTTC. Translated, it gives CASSSGTSGGQETQYF.

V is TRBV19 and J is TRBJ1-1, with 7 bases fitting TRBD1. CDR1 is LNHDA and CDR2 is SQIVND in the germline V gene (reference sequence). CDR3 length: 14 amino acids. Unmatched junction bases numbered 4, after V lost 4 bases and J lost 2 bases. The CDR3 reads CASSTQGVNTEAFF. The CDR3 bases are TGTGCCAGTAGTACCCAGGGGGTTAACACTGAAGCTTTCTTT.

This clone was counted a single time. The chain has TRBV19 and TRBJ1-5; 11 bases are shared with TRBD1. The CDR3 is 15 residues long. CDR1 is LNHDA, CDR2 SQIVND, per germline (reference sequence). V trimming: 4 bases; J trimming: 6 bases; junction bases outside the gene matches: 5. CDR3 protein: CASSKGQGEGQPQHF. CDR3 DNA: TGTGCCAGTAGTAAGGGACAGGGGGAAGGTCAGCCCCAGCATTTT.

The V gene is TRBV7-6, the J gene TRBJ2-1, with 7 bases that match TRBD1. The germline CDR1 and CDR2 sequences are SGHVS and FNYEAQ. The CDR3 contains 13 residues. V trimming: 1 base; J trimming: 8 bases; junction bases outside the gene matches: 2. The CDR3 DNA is TGTGCCAGCAGCTTAGTCCAGGGGGATGAGCAGTTCTTC. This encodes CASSLVQGDEQFF.

The CDR3 bases are TGTGCCAGTAGTTCAGGGCTAGCGAACGAGCAGTACTTC. This encodes CASSSGLANEQYF. The chain has TRBV19 and TRBJ2-7; TRBD2 is a possible D gene (6 bases). Trimming took 5 bases from V and 5 from J, leaving 13 bases between them. Germline loops: CDR1 LNHDA, CDR2 SQIVND (reference sequence). The CDR3 contains 13 residues.

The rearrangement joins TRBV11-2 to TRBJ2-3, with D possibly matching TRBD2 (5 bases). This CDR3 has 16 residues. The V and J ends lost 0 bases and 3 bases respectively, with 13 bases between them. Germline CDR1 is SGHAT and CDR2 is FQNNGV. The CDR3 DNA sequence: TGTGCCAGCAGCTTAGAACGACTATCGAATACAGATACGCAGTATTTT. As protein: CASSLERLSNTDTQYF. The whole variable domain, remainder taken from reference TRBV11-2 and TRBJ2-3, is EAGVAQSPRYKIIEKRQSVAFWCNPISGHATLYWYQQILGQGPKLLIQFQNNGVVDDSQLPKDRFSAERLKGVDSTLKIQPAKLEDSAVYLCASSLERLSNTDTQYFGPGTRLTVL.

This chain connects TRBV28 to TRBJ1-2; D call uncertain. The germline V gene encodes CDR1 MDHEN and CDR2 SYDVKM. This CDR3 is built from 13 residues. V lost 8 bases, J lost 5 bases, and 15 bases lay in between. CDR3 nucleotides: TGTGCCAGCGCTCCGGGCAGCTTATATGGCTACACCTTC. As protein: CASAPGSLYGYTF.

The CDR3 loop reads CASSGNEQFF. The CDR3 nucleotides read TGTGCCAGCAGTGGAAATGAGCAGTTCTTC. This sequence joins TRBV2 and TRBJ2-1; D is unclear. Germline assignment: CDR1 SNHLY and CDR2 FYNNEI. The germline V and J ends were trimmed by 4 bases and 7 bases, with 2 bases remaining between them. This CDR3 has 10 residues.

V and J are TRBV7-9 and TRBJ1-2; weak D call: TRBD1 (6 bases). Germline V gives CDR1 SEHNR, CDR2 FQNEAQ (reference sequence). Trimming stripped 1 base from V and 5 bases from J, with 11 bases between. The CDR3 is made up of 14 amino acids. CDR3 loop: CASSLVEGQYGYTF. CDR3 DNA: TGTGCCAGCAGCTTAGTGGAAGGACAGTATGGCTACACCTTC.